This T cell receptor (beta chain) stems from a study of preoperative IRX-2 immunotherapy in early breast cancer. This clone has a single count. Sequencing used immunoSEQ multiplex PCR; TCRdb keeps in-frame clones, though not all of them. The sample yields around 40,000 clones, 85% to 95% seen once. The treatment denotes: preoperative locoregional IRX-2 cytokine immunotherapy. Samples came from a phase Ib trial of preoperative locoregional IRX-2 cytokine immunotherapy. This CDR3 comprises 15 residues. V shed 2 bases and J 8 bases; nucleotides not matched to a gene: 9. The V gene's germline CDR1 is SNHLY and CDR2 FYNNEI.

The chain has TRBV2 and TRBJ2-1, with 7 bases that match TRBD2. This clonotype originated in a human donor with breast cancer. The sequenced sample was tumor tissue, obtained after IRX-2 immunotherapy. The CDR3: CASSELAGVWDEQFF. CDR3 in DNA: TGTGCCAGCAGTGAATTGGCGGGAGTGTGGGATGAGCAGTTCTTC. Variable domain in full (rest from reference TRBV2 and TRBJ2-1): EPEVTQTPSHQVTQMGQEVILRCVPISNHLYFYWYRQILGQKVEFLVSFYNNEISEKSEIFDDQFSVERPDGSNFTLKIRSTKLEDSAMYFCASSELAGVWDEQFFGPGTRLTVL.